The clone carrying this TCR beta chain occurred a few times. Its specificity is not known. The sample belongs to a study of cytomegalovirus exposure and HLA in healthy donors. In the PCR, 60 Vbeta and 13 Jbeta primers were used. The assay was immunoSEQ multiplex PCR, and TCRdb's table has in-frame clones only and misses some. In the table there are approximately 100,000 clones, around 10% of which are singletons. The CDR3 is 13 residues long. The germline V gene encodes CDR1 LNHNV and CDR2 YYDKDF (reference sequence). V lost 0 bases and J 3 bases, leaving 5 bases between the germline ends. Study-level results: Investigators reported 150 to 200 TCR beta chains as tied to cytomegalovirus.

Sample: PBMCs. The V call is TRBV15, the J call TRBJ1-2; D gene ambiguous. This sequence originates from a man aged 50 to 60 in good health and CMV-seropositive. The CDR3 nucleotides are TGTGCCACCAGCAGAGATCGGGACTATGGCTACACCTTC. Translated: CATSRDRDYGYTF.